Below are 18 T cell receptor beta chains sequenced from a single sample in a study of control samples from healthy donors and cancer patients. Only in-frame clones appear in the TCRdb table, and some are missing; sequencing was by immunoSEQ multiplex PCR. The repertoire holds 200,000 or so clones, with just under 95% as singletons. The sample consisted of blood. These TCRs come from a man aged 50-60 years in good health.

The V call is TRBV5-1, the J call TRBJ2-7, with unresolved D. The CDR3 sequence is 13 residues long. The germline V and J ends were trimmed by 5 bases and 1 base, with 10 bases remaining between them. Germline V gene sequence: CDR1 SGHRS, CDR2 YFSETQ. In DNA form, the CDR3 reads TGCGCCAGCAGAGGGATCCTATCCTACGAGCAGTACTTC. Protein sequence: CASRGILSYEQYF.

The rearrangement links TRBV19 to TRBJ2-1; D not resolved. There are 17 residues in the CDR3. Germline lookup yields CDR1 LNHDA and CDR2 SQIVND (reference sequence). The ends were cut back, 3 bases at V and 2 bases at J, with 17 bases in the middle. CDR3 coding DNA: TGTGCCAGTAGTATTTGGTCCGGCGCTTCGGCCTACAATGAGCAGTTCTTC. This encodes CASSIWSGASAYNEQFF.

Comments on this clone: Other DNA sequences in the same sample also yield this CDR3. This chain uses TRBV9 with TRBJ2-5, with D possibly being TRBD2 (5 bases). Germline V lookup: CDR1 SGDLS, CDR2 YYNGEE. The CDR3 totals 13 residues. The V end was cut by 0 bases, the J end by 5 bases, with 8 bases between. The CDR3 protein is CASSVGGLETQYF. The CDR3 bases are TGTGCCAGCAGCGTAGGAGGGTTGGAGACCCAGTACTTC.

This clone turned up a few times. The rearrangement links TRBV5-1 to TRBJ1-2; 9 nucleotides agree with TRBD1. The CDR3 extends over 14 amino acids. The trim removed 3 bases at V and 5 bases at J, leaving 5 bases unmatched. Germline CDR1 reads SGHRS; CDR2 reads YFSETQ. The CDR3 bases are TGCGCCAGCAGCTCGAAACAGGGGGCTTATGGCTACACCTTC. This translates into CASSSKQGAYGYTF.

The rearrangement uses TRBV9 and TRBJ2-6; possibly TRBD1 for D (6 bases). Germline CDR1 reads SGDLS; CDR2 reads YYNGEE. The CDR3 is 16 residues long. Deletions cut 0 bases from V and 0 bases from J, with 7 bases between. The CDR3 region has the DNA TGTGCCAGCAGCGTAGGAGGGGGCTCTGGGGCCAACGTCCTGACTTTC. Protein sequence: CASSVGGGSGANVLTF.

The genes are TRBV5-6 and TRBJ1-1; D is unclear. This CDR3 is 18 amino acids long. Trimming took 3 bases from V and 0 from J, leaving 21 bases between them. From germline, CDR1 is SGHDT and CDR2 YYEEEE. The CDR3 spells CASSWGTGNPHMNTEAFF. CDR3 nucleotides: TGTGCCAGCAGCTGGGGAACGGGAAATCCACATATGAACACTGAAGCTTTCTTT. The entire variable domain, with the rest obtained from reference TRBV5-6 and TRBJ1-1, is as follows: DAGVTQSPTHLIKTRGQQVTLRCSPKSGHDTVSWYQQALGQGPQFIFQYYEEEERQRGNFPDRFSGHQFPNYSSELNVNALLLGDSALYLCASSWGTGNPHMNTEAFFGQGTRLTVV.

The V and J genes are TRBV15 and TRBJ1-3; 7 nucleotides line up with TRBD1. Trimming removed 3 bases from V and 5 bases from J; junction bases left unmatched: 7. Looked up from germline, CDR1 is LNHNV and CDR2 is YYDKDF (reference sequence). The length of the CDR3 is 15 residues. Here the CDR3 reads CATSRGGTERNTIYF. The CDR3 DNA sequence: TGTGCCACCAGCAGGGGCGGGACAGAGCGAAACACCATATATTTT.

This chain uses TRBV9 with TRBJ1-6; D is ambiguous. Germline values: CDR1 SGDLS, CDR2 YYNGEE. Trimming stripped 3 bases from V and 7 bases from J, with 8 bases between. CDR3 size: 13 residues. As DNA, the CDR3 is TGTGCCAGCAGCGCTAGACACAATTCACCCCTCCACTTT. Translating gives CASSARHNSPLHF. Supplemented by reference TRBV9 and TRBJ1-6, the full variable domain reads DSGVTQTPKHLITATGQRVTLRCSPRSGDLSVYWYQQSLDQGLQFLIQYYNGEERAKGNILERFSAQQFPDLHSELNLSSLELGDSALYFCASSARHNSPLHFGNGTRLTVT.

The chain carries TRBV11-2 and TRBJ2-3, with TRBD2 identical over 8 bases. This CDR3 has 16 residues. The V gene's germline CDR1 is SGHAT and CDR2 FQNNGV. Trimming took 2 bases from V and 3 from J; bases not matched to a gene: 7. This CDR3 reads CASSLMSGGGTDTQYF. The CDR3 coding sequence is TGTGCCAGCAGCTTAATGTCCGGGGGGGGGACAGATACGCAGTATTTT.

V is TRBV10-3 and J is TRBJ2-1, with 8 bases lining up with TRBD1. The J segment lost 1 base and the V segment lost 0 bases, leaving 5 bases of the junction unmatched. This CDR3 is 17 amino acids long. Germline lookup yields CDR1 ENHRY and CDR2 SYGVKD. The chain's CDR3 is CAISESRRTGSYNEQFF. In nucleotides, the CDR3 is TGTGCCATCAGTGAGTCGAGACGGACAGGGTCCTACAATGAGCAGTTCTTC.

The chain combines TRBV7-2 with TRBJ2-7; 8 bases line up with TRBD2. CDR3 length: 13 amino acids. Germline assignment: CDR1 SGHTA and CDR2 FQGNSA. The V segment lost 5 bases and the J segment 5 bases; nucleotides outside the gene matches: 5. The CDR3 reads CASSTRGGHEQYF. DNA of the CDR3: TGTGCCAGCAGCACCCGGGGGGGGCACGAGCAGTACTTC.

V usage is TRBV5-5 and J usage is TRBJ1-5; D gene ambiguous. The V gene's germline CDR1 is SGHKS and CDR2 YYEKEE (reference sequence). Trimming stripped 4 bases from V and 2 bases from J, with 10 bases between. This CDR3 has 14 residues. As DNA, the CDR3 is TGTGCCAGCAGCCCTAGCCGGGGCAATCAGCCCCAGCATTTT. It translates to CASSPSRGNQPQHF.

The V call is TRBV18, the J call TRBJ2-4; D uncertain. The V gene lost 6 bases and the J gene lost 8 bases, with 11 bases spanning the gap. Looked up from germline, CDR1 is KGHSH and CDR2 is LQKENI. This CDR3 spans 12 amino acids. In nucleotides, the CDR3 is TGTGCCAGCTCTCTCGGTTCGGACATTCAGTACTTC. Translated: CASSLGSDIQYF. The complete variable domain, with remaining parts taken from reference TRBV18 and TRBJ2-4, reads NAGVMQNPRHLVRRRGQEARLRCSPMKGHSHVYWYRQLPEEGLKFMVYLQKENIIDESGMPKERFSAEFPKEGPSILRIQQVVRGDSAAYFCASSLGSDIQYFGAGTRLSVL.

The chain recombines TRBV30 with TRBJ1-3; no clear D gene. V lost 2 bases and J lost 0, with 14 bases in between. There are 16 residues in the CDR3. From germline, CDR1 is GTSNPN and CDR2 SVGIG (reference sequence). CDR3 in DNA: TGTGCCTGGAGTCCTCTAGACATTAGCTCTGGAAACACCATATATTTT. Translation gives CAWSPLDISSGNTIYF.

This clone was seen a handful of times. The V gene is TRBV11-3, the J gene TRBJ2-2, with a possible D match to TRBD2 (5 bases). Germline CDR1 is SGHNT and CDR2 is YENEEA. The CDR3 is 15 residues long. Trimming took 5 bases from V and 1 from J, leaving 11 bases between them. The CDR3 sequence: CASSPDYQNTGELFF. Here the CDR3 DNA reads TGTGCCAGCAGCCCCGACTATCAGAACACCGGGGAGCTGTTTTTT.

V is TRBV28 and J is TRBJ1-4, with 7 bases identical to TRBD1. The germline gives CDR1 MDHEN, CDR2 SYDVKM. The CDR3 runs to 14 residues. J was trimmed by 3 bases and V by 5 bases; bases with no gene match: 3. CDR3 in amino acids: CASSPGGANEKLFF. CDR3 DNA sequence: TGTGCCAGCAGTCCAGGGGGTGCTAATGAAAAACTGTTTTTT.

As concerns this clone: The same CDR3 can be traced to other DNA sequences in this sample. This rearrangement joins TRBV28 to TRBJ1-6; D unclear. CDR3 size: 12 residues. CDR1 MDHEN and CDR2 SYDVKM come from the germline V gene. V gave up 10 bases and J gave up 3 bases, with 7 bases separating them. CDR3 coding DNA: TGTGCCACCGGGAGCTATAATTCACCCCTCCACTTT. Its protein product is CATGSYNSPLHF.

V usage is TRBV5-8 and J usage is TRBJ2-7, with TRBD1 matching over 7 bases. The trim removed 4 bases at V and 2 bases at J, leaving 3 bases unmatched. Germline V gene lookup returns CDR1 SGHTS and CDR2 YDEGEE. There are 13 residues in the CDR3. The chain's CDR3 is CASSPGQTYEQYV. In nucleotides, the CDR3 is TGTGCCAGCAGCCCGGGACAGACCTACGAGCAGTACGTC.